Below, one TCR beta chain is given with its context. The antigen remains unidentified. The data originate from a study of immune evolution from preneoplasia to lung adenocarcinoma. General observations from the study: Later-stage lesions seemingly showed higher T cell density and diversity than normal lung.

Germline CDR1 and CDR2: MNHEY and SVGAGI. Germline trimming cut 6 bases from V and 7 bases from J; bases unmatched to any gene: 13. The CDR3 runs to 15 residues. Sequenced by immunoSEQ multiplex PCR; TCRdb stores in-frame clones only, minus some. The table has 5,100 or so clones, roughly 77% seen once. The sample consisted of FFPE normal lung tissue adjacent to the tumor. This chain uses TRBV6-5 with TRBJ2-7; 9 bases match TRBD1. The receptor was isolated from a person over 45 with lung adenocarcinoma. The CDR3 DNA reads as TGTGCCAGCAGCTGGGGGACAGGGCAACGGAGAGAGCAGTACTTC. Amino acids: CASSWGTGQRREQYF.